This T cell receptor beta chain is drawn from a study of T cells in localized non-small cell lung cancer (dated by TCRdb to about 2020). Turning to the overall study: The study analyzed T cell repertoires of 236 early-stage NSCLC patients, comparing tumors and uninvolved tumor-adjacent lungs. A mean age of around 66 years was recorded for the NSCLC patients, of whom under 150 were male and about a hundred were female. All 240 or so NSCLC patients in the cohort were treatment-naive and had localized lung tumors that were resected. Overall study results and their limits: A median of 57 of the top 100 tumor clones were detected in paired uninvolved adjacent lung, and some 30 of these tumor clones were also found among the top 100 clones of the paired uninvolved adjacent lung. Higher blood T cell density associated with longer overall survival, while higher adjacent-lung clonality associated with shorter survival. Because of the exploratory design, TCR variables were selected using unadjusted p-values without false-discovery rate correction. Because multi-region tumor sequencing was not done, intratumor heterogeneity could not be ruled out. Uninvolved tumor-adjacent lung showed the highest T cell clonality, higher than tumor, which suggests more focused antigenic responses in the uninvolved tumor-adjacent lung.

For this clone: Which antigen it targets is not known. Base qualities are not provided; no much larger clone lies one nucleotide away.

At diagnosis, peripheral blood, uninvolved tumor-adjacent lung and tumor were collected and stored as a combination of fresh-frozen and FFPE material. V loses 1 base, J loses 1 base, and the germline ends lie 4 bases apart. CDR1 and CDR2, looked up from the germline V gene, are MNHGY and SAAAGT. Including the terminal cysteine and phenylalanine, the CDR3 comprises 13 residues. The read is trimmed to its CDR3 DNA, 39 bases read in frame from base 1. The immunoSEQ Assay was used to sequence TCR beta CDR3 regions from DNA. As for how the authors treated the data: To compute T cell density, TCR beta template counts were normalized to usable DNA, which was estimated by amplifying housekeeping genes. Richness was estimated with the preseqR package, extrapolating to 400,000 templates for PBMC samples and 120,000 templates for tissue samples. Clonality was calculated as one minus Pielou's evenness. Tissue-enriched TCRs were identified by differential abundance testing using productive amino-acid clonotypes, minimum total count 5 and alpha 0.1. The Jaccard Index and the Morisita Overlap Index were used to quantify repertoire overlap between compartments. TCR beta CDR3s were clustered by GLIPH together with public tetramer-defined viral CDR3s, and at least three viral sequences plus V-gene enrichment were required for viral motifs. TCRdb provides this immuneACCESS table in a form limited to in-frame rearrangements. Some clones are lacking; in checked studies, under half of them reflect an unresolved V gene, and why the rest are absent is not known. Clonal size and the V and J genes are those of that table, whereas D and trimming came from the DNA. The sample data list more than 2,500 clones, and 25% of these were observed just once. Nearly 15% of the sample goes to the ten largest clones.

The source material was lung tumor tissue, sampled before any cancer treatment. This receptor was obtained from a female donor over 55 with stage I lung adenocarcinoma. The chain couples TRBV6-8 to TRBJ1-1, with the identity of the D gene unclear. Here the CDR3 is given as CASSYFGNTEAFF. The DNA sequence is TGTGCCAGCAGTTACTTCGGGAACACTGAAGCTTTCTTT.